These T cell receptor beta chains were read from a single sample in a study of post-analysis software for immune sequencing data. TCRdb passed the PCR reads through MiXCR, listing each CDR3 protein once. The table has about 500,000 distinct CDR3 sequences, 45% seen once. Sequenced: blood. These receptors all stem from a girl between 5 and 17 years old with multiple sclerosis. Both conserved end residues are part of each CDR3. A D gene is named only where the DNA matches it firmly. Only some rows state a clone size, as once, few, many or a class for expanded clones.

>TRBJ2-7|few|TRBD2|13|TRBV20-1
TGCAGTGCTAGAGACGGACTAGTCTACGAGCAGTACTTC
CSARDGLVYEQYF
>TRBJ2-7|few|TRBD2|16|TRBV13
TGTGCCAGCAGCTTCTGGACTAGCGGGAGGGTTAACGAGCAGTACTTC
CASSFWTSGRVNEQYF
>TRBJ1-5|.|.|16|TRBV28
TGTGCCAGCAGTCCCCCCCATGACGGTAGCAATCAGCCCCAGCATTTT
CASSPPHDGSNQPQHF
>TRBJ2-7|.|.|11|TRBV25-1
TGTGCCAGCTCGCTCTGGCACGAGCAGTACTTC
CASSLWHEQYF
>TRBJ2-5|many|.|16|TRBV20-1
TGCAGTGCTAGAGATTCTGAGCGGACCATGAGGGAGACCCAGTACTTC
CSARDSERTMRETQYF
>TRBJ2-7|many|TRBD1|15|TRBV5-1
TGTGCCAGCAGCTTATCGGGGACAGGGGTTTACGAGCAGTACTTC
CASSLSGTGVYEQYF
>TRBJ2-5|.|TRBD2|13|TRBV20-1
TGCAGTGTTCCGGGACTAGCGTCGGAGACCCAGTACTTC
CSVPGLASETQYF
>TRBJ2-2|.|.|13|TRBV6-1
TGTGCCAGCAGTGAGGCAGGTCGTGCGGAGCTGTTTTTT
CASSEAGRAELFF
>TRBJ1-1|few|.|17|TRBV10-3
TGTGCCACCGCACGACGAACGGGATTAGAGTTGAACACTGAAGCTTTCTTT
CATARRTGLELNTEAFF
>TRBJ2-5|.|TRBD2|14|TRBV24-1
TGTGCCACCAGTCCGGCGGGGGGGTCGGATACCCAGTACTTC
CATSPAGGSDTQYF
>TRBJ2-7|.|.|16|TRBV20-1
TGCAGTGCTAGAGATATTCCCGGTGAGAGCTCCTACGAGCAGTACTTC
CSARDIPGESSYEQYF
>TRBJ2-7|.|.|15|TRBV29-1
TGCAGCGTTGGGGGGGTAGCACCGAAAGGCTACGAGCAGTACTTC
CSVGGVAPKGYEQYF
>TRBJ2-1|few|TRBD2|16|TRBV29-1
TGCAGCGTTACCGGGACTAGCGGGCACCGGTACAATGAGCAGTTCTTC
CSVTGTSGHRYNEQFF
>TRBJ2-1|.|.|13|TRBV27
TGTGCCAGCAGTTTAGGTTGGGGCTATGAGCAGTTCTTC
CASSLGWGYEQFF
>TRBJ2-6|many|.|15|TRBV29-1
TGCAGCGTTGGGGGTCAGAGCTCTGGGGCCAACGTCCTGACTTTC
CSVGGQSSGANVLTF
>TRBJ2-5|.|.|12|TRBV5-1
TGCGCCAGCGGTCAGAGTACCAATGAGCAGTACTTC
CASGQSTNEQYF
>TRBJ2-3|.|TRBD1|14|TRBV7-9
TGTGCCAGCAGCGAGGGACAGAGTACAGATACGCAGTATTTT
CASSEGQSTDTQYF
>TRBJ2-5|few|TRBD2|15|TRBV28
TGTGCCAGCAGTTCCACTAGCGGGAGATGGGAGACCCAGTACTTC
CASSSTSGRWETQYF
>TRBJ2-1|once|TRBD2|16|TRBV20-1
TGCAGTGCTAGATCGCCTAGCGGGAGAAATCCCTATGAGCAGTTCTTC
CSARSPSGRNPYEQFF
>TRBJ2-1|.|.|15|TRBV29-1
TGCAGCGTTGAAGGGGGGGGAGGGGGCTACAATGAGCAGTTCTTC
CSVEGGGGGYNEQFF
>TRBJ2-1|few|TRBD2|16|TRBV6-5
TGTGCCAGCAGTTACAGTCGCCTAGCGGGGATTAATGAGCAGTTCTTC
CASSYSRLAGINEQFF
>TRBJ1-1|.|.|11|TRBV29-1
TGCAGCGTTGGGGGTAGAACTGAAGCTTTCTTT
CSVGGRTEAFF
>TRBJ2-3|.|.|15|TRBV7-3
TGTGCCAGCAGCTTATATGGCGGGACCACAGATACGCAGTATTTT
CASSLYGGTTDTQYF
>TRBJ1-1|.|.|13|TRBV12-3/TRBV12-4
TGTGCCAGCACCCAACAGCAGAACACTGAAGCTTTCTTT
CASTQQQNTEAFF
>TRBJ1-1|.|.|11|TRBV7-9
TGTGCCAGCAGCGGCGACAAGGAAGCTTTCTTT
CASSGDKEAFF
>TRBJ2-3|.|TRBD2|15|TRBV28
TGTGCCAGCAGTTTGCCCACTAGCGGTACAGATACGCAGTATTTT
CASSLPTSGTDTQYF
>TRBJ2-1|.|TRBD2|16|TRBV29-1
TGCAGCGTTGAAGCGGGACTAGCGGGACTTTACAATGAGCAGTTCTTC
CSVEAGLAGLYNEQFF